This TCR gamma chain is drawn from a study of intestinal T cells in coeliac disease (dated by TCRdb to 2019 to 2021). Some background on the complete study: Coeliac patients were much younger than controls, with mean ages of about 16.0 versus 59 years in the TRG cohort. Duodenal biopsies from approximately ten coeliac disease patients and approximately ten non-coeliac controls were included in the TCR-delta (TRD) cohort. Duodenal biopsies from 30 to 35 coeliac disease patients and 20 to 25 non-coeliac controls made up a second, larger TCR-gamma (TRG) cohort. Beyond this particular receptor, the publication reports: In training, clustering based on TRD kmers put every one of the 22 biopsies in the right class, and the leave-one-out accuracy was reported as 91%. Of some 54 biopsies, some 51 (approximately 94%) were correctly classified by TRG clustering, which had a reported leave-one-out accuracy of about 87%. Age was significantly different between the coeliac and control groups, but splitting the analysis by age did not give a significant classification. FFPE-derived DNA was found to be relatively degraded, and loss of a proportion of TCR sequences in each sample was likely caused by this degradation. It was not possible to tell repeated CDR3 amino acid sequences apart from PCR duplicates.

From the cysteine through the phenylalanine, the CDR3 covers 11 amino acids. The kept DNA is CDR3 alone, 33 bases in frame from the first base. The library was obtained by multiplex PCR. Instrument used: Ion Torrent PGM. TRG repertoires were amplified from 150 to 200 ng of biopsy DNA using the LymphoTrack kit, whose primers carry Illumina adapters. After purification with AMPure XP beads and quantification on a 2100 Bioanalyzer, the TRG amplicons were pooled in equimolar amounts. An Ion PGM instrument was used to sequence the TRG libraries. In the source study's methods: Reads in which more than 10% of nucleotides fell below the per-patient third-quartile quality score were removed with FastX. IMGT/HighV-QUEST was used to align the reads, assigning V, D and J genes, identifying CDR3 regions and assessing functionality. After the sequences were translated into amino acids, every sequence predicted to be non-functional was thrown out. CDR3s were split into kmers with and without positional annotation, PCA was performed on kmer frequencies, and samples were clustered using all 1023 combinations of PCs 1-10. Leave-one-out cross-validation was used to validate the classification, with parameters re-optimised on the remaining samples in each round. Shannon diversity was calculated with the vegan R package from repeated random subsamples, each the size of the lowest read count. TCRdb processed the public reads again with the CATT caller, after which rows with matching DNA were combined. The V and J calls, along with clone size, are taken from TCRdb and not from the paper's own processing. The sample contains 400 to 550 gamma-chain clones, around half of them found a single time. The ten largest account for roughly two fifths of the sample.

About this clone: It has no known antigen specificity. One base away there is no much larger clone; base qualities are not given.

For each case, genomic DNA was extracted from ten 5-um FFPE scrolls with the QIAamp DNA FFPE tissue kit. Fully anonymised formalin-fixed paraffin-embedded duodenal biopsies surplus to diagnostic needs were used to test TCR repertoire-based classification of coeliac disease. The controls had upper endoscopy for reflux, dyspepsia or gastritis, and there was no clinical or histological suspicion of coeliac disease in any of the controls. The TCR comes from a human donor who served as a control with a normal duodenal biopsy, not a healthy volunteer. The V gene is TRGV10; the J gene was not called. TRGV10 is known as an ORF, though its function is uncertain. The sequenced sample was a duodenal biopsy. The DNA sequence reads TGTGCGCACCCCCCCCCCGTAAGAAAACTCTTT. Its protein product is CAHPPPVRKLF.